A selection of T cell receptor beta chains follows, all from one sample in a study of CD8+ T cells in alopecia areata. The repertoire was sequenced with immunoSEQ multiplex PCR; TCRdb's copy has only in-frame clones and lacks some. The sample yields under 75,000 clones, around half seen once. The sequencing here drew on CD8+ T cells sorted from blood, taken at week 0. These receptors were taken from a human donor with alopecia areata. Each CDR3 is given with its conserved first and last residue. A D gene is named only where the DNA matches it firmly. Clone size appears in some rows only: once, few, many, or a class for an expanded clone.

TRBV11-2,-,TRBD2,TRBJ2-7,CASSKAGAYEQYF,TGTGCCAGCAGTAAAGCGGGAGCCTACGAGCAGTACTTC
TRBV6-5,-,TRBD1,TRBJ2-7,CASSIGQGAYEQYF,TGTGCCAGCAGTATAGGGCAGGGGGCCTACGAGCAGTACTTC
TRBV7-9,-,-,TRBJ1-1,CASSLGQLNTEAFF,TGTGCCAGCAGCTTAGGGCAGCTGAACACTGAAGCTTTCTTT
TRBV10-3,-,-,TRBJ1-3,CAIGEQGVSGNTIYF,TGTGCCATCGGGGAACAGGGAGTATCAGGAAACACCATATATTTT
TRBV5-1,-,TRBD2,TRBJ2-1,CASSLGTSGSNEQFF,TGCGCCAGCAGCCTCGGGACTAGCGGGAGCAATGAGCAGTTCTTC
TRBV7-9,-,-,TRBJ2-7,CASSLRGSEQYF,TGTGCCAGCAGCTTAAGGGGATCCGAGCAGTACTTC
TRBV4-1,few,-,TRBJ2-1,CASSQVPGDEQFF,TGCGCCAGCAGCCAAGTTCCGGGAGATGAGCAGTTCTTC
TRBV6-5,-,TRBD2,TRBJ2-1,CASSYLWREGDEQFF,TGTGCCAGCAGTTACCTGTGGCGGGAGGGCGATGAGCAGTTCTTC
TRBV10-3,few,TRBD1,TRBJ2-1,CATIRQGAQRNEQFF,TGTGCCACGATTAGGCAGGGGGCGCAGAGGAATGAGCAGTTCTTC
TRBV13,-,-,TRBJ2-5,CASSTRDEEETQYF,TGTGCCAGCAGCACTCGGGACGAGGAAGAGACCCAGTACTTC
TRBV27,once,-,TRBJ1-1,CASSLSGGGYTEAFF,TGTGCCAGCAGTTTATCAGGTGGCGGGTACACTGAAGCTTTCTTT
TRBV7-9,-,-,TRBJ2-3,CASSSLLDTQYF,TGTGCCAGCAGCTCGCTACTGGATACGCAGTATTTT
TRBV28,-,TRBD1,TRBJ2-7,CASSTMPGQATYEQYF,TGTGCCAGCAGTACCATGCCCGGACAGGCCACCTACGAGCAGTACTTC
TRBV4-1,-,-,TRBJ2-5,CASSLWLQRKETQYF,TGCGCCAGCAGCCTCTGGCTCCAGCGGAAAGAGACCCAGTACTTC
TRBV5-6,-,TRBD1,TRBJ2-7,CASSSPGQGLEQYF,TGTGCCAGCAGCTCCCCGGGACAGGGGCTCGAGCAGTACTTC
TRBV29-1,-,-,TRBJ2-1,CSVEKNPNEQFF,TGCAGCGTTGAAAAAAACCCCAATGAGCAGTTCTTC
TRBV7-9,-,-,TRBJ2-7,CASSLEGSGVGSYEQYF,TGTGCCAGCAGCTTAGAGGGGTCGGGAGTAGGCTCCTACGAGCAGTACTTC
TRBV29-1,-,TRBD2,TRBJ2-1,CSVPSGRAYNEQFF,TGCAGCGTTCCTAGCGGGAGGGCCTACAATGAGCAGTTCTTC
TRBV13,few,-,TRBJ2-7,CASSLGVSSYEQYF,TGTGCCAGCAGCTTAGGGGTGAGCTCCTACGAGCAGTACTTC
TRBV29-1,-,TRBD1,TRBJ2-7,CSVGKLGQGFYEQYF,TGCAGCGTTGGTAAGCTGGGACAGGGATTCTACGAGCAGTACTTC
TRBV5-1,-,-,TRBJ2-2,CASSLTDTNTGELFF,TGCGCCAGCAGCTTGACAGACACGAACACCGGGGAGCTGTTTTTT
TRBV29-1,-,TRBD1,TRBJ2-7,CSARDSAYEQYF,TGCAGCGCCCGGGACAGTGCCTACGAGCAGTACTTC
TRBV19,-,-,TRBJ1-2,CASSIGGPYGYTF,TGTGCCAGTAGTATTGGGGGGCCGTATGGCTACACCTTC
TRBV9,-,-,TRBJ2-7,CASSTGGLDEQYF,TGTGCCAGCAGCACGGGTGGGTTGGACGAGCAGTACTTC
TRBV18,-,-,TRBJ2-2,CASSPSTGPWELFF,TGTGCCAGCTCACCGAGTACAGGGCCGTGGGAGCTGTTTTTT
TRBV6-1,few,TRBD2,TRBJ2-4,CATWEGNIQYF,TGTGCCACGTGGGAGGGAAACATTCAGTACTTC
TRBV27,-,-,TRBJ2-7,CASSPQAEPYEQYF,TGTGCCAGCAGTCCACAGGCCGAGCCCTACGAGCAGTACTTC
TRBV29-1,-,TRBD1,TRBJ1-1,CSVLGTGRITTEAFF,TGCAGCGTTCTTGGGACAGGTCGCATAACCACTGAAGCTTTCTTT
TRBV4-1,-,TRBD2,TRBJ2-7,CASSRTSGYEQYF,TGCGCCAGCAGCCGGACTAGCGGGTACGAGCAGTACTTC
TRBV5-1,-,-,TRBJ2-1,CASSFAAYNEQFF,TGCGCCAGCAGCTTCGCCGCCTACAATGAGCAGTTCTTC
TRBV7-2,medium-sized,-,TRBJ2-1,CASSSTSEQFF,TGTGCCAGCAGCTCTACTAGTGAGCAGTTCTTC
TRBV29-1,-,-,TRBJ2-2,CSVEEKIGELFF,TGCAGCGTTGAGGAGAAAATCGGGGAGCTGTTTTTT
TRBV27,-,TRBD2,TRBJ2-1,CASRIGLAGGSEQFF,TGTGCCAGCCGAATCGGACTAGCGGGAGGAAGCGAGCAGTTCTTC
TRBV29-1,-,TRBD1,TRBJ2-1,CSATGSNEQFF,TGCAGCGCGACAGGGAGCAATGAGCAGTTCTTC
TRBV30,once,-,TRBJ2-1,CAWSTPPVENNEQFF,TGTGCCTGGAGTACCCCCCCAGTAGAAAACAATGAGCAGTTCTTC
TRBV29-1,-,-,TRBJ1-2,CSVDRGNYGYTF,TGCAGCGTTGATAGGGGCAACTATGGCTACACCTTC
TRBV19,few,TRBD2,TRBJ2-4,CASSIVVGRATYAKNIQYF,TGTGCCAGTAGTATAGTTGTCGGGAGGGCCACGTATGCCAAAAACATTCAGTACTTC
TRBV25-1,few,TRBD1,TRBJ2-7,CASSESWTGFAEQYF,TGTGCCAGCAGTGAATCCTGGACAGGGTTTGCCGAGCAGTACTTC
TRBV2,-,-,TRBJ2-1,CASSDPPQTPLGDEQFF,TGTGCCAGCAGTGACCCCCCGCAGACACCGCTGGGGGATGAGCAGTTCTTC
TRBV19,few,-,TRBJ2-5,CASGRSLQETQYF,TGTGCCAGTGGGAGGAGCCTTCAAGAGACCCAGTACTTC
TRBV7-9,-,TRBD2,TRBJ2-5,CASSHQTSGREETQYF,TGTGCCAGCAGCCACCAGACTAGCGGGAGGGAGGAGACCCAGTACTTC
TRBV9,-,-,TRBJ1-1,CASGEAGGAEAFF,TGTGCCAGCGGGGAGGCTGGGGGCGCTGAAGCTTTCTTT
TRBV30,few,-,TRBJ1-1,CAWSAGGTEAFF,TGTGCCTGGAGTGCGGGGGGCACTGAAGCTTTCTTT
TRBV27,-,TRBD1,TRBJ2-1,CASSSPSGTVDNEQFF,TGTGCCAGCAGTTCCCCGTCCGGGACAGTCGACAATGAGCAGTTCTTC
TRBV7-9,-,-,TRBJ2-5,CASSSEQHRETQYF,TGTGCCAGCAGCTCGGAACAGCATAGAGAGACCCAGTACTTC
TRBV13,-,-,TRBJ1-1,CASSLGGVNTEAFF,TGTGCCAGCAGCTTAGGGGGAGTGAACACTGAAGCTTTCTTT
TRBV29-1,few,-,TRBJ2-2,CSVATANTGELFF,TGCAGCGTTGCCACCGCGAACACCGGGGAGCTGTTTTTT
TRBV29-1,-,TRBD1,TRBJ2-3,CSAGQGAADTQYF,TGCAGCGCCGGACAGGGGGCTGCAGATACGCAGTATTTT
TRBV11-2,-,TRBD2,TRBJ2-1,CASSPIAGSSYNEQFF,TGTGCCAGCAGCCCGATAGCGGGGAGCTCCTACAATGAGCAGTTCTTC
TRBV28,-,-,TRBJ2-7,CASSLNYEQYF,TGTGCCAGCAGTTTAAACTACGAGCAGTACTTC
TRBV30,few,TRBD2,TRBJ2-3,CAWSTGTSASTDTQYF,TGTGCCTGGAGTACTGGGACTAGCGCTAGCACAGATACGCAGTATTTT
TRBV29-1,few,-,TRBJ2-1,CSVDEQFF,TGCAGCGTTGATGAGCAGTTCTTC
TRBV29-1,few,-,TRBJ2-1,CSVEVRYNEQFF,TGCAGCGTTGAAGTAAGGTACAATGAGCAGTTCTTC